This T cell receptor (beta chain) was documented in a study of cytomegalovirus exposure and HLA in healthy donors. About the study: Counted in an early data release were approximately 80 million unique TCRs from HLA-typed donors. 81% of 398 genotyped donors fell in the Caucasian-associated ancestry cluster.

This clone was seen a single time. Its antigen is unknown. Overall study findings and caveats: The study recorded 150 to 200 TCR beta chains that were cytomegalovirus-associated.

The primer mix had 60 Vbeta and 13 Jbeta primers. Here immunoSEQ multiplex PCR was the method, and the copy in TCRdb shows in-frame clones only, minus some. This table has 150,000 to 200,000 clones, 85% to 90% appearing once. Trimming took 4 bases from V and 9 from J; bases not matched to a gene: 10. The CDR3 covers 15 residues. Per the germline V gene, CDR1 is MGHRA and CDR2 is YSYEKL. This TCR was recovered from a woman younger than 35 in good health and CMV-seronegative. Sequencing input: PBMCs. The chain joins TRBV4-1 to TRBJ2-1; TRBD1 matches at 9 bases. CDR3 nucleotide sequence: TGCGCCAGCAGCCTGGGGACAGGGTGGGAGGGTGAGCAGTTCTTC. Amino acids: CASSLGTGWEGEQFF.